This TCR beta chain was captured by sequencing in a study of tumor and adjacent non-tumor tissue in lung cancer. At the level of the study: There were around 11 adenocarcinoma, 2 squamous cell carcinoma and 1 small cell lung cancer cases. Stage I to III disease affected about nine men and 4 or 5 women aged roughly 31 to 85.

The library came from three nested PCR rounds adapted from ARM-PCR protocols. TCRdb passed the multiplex PCR reads through MiXCR, listing each CDR3 protein once. Of 130,000 or so distinct CDR3 sequences listed, around three fifths are singletons. This CDR3 region has 16 residues. CDR1 and CDR2 (germline): SGHTA, FQGTGA. With V trimmed by 8 bases and J by 4 bases, 12 bases remained unmatched. This sample's RNA came from whole unsorted tissue. The chain employs TRBV7-3 and TRBJ2-2, with TRBD2 identical over 8 bases. Specimen: lung tumor tissue. The TCR sequence derives from a man aged 30 to 45 with non-small cell lung cancer. In DNA, the CDR3 is TGTGCCAGCGGCCAGTCGGGGGGGAGTAGCACCGGGGAGCTGTTTTTT. This translates into CASGQSGGSSTGELFF. Full variable domain (outside the CDR3, taken from reference TRBV7-3 and TRBJ2-2): GAGVSQTPSNKVTEKGKYVELRCDPISGHTALYWYRQSLGQGPEFLIYFQGTGAADDSGLPNDRFFAVRPEGSVSTLKIQRTERGDSAVYLCASGQSGGSSTGELFFGEGSRLTVL.